These 16 T cell receptor beta chains originate from one sample sequenced in a study of tumour-infiltrating T cells in Burkitt lymphoma. The method was immunoSEQ multiplex PCR; TCRdb's version includes in-frame clones alone and lacks a portion of them. This sample has some 5,000 clones, with 13% found just once. Sequencing was carried out using tumor tissue. These receptors were collected from a human donor with Burkitt lymphoma.

V and J are TRBV30 and TRBJ1-4, with D perhaps matching TRBD1 (5 bases). Germline values: CDR1 GTSNPN, CDR2 SVGIG (reference sequence). V was trimmed by 3 bases and J by 7 bases, leaving 18 bases between them. CDR3 size: 15 residues. CDR3 sequence: CAWSPPRVGGEKLFF. The CDR3 nucleotides are TGTGCCTGGAGCCCGCCGAGAGTCGGGGGTGAAAAACTGTTTTTT.

The chain links TRBV21-1 to TRBJ2-1; the table assigns TRBD2, which was not confirmed against the DNA. TRBV21-1 is a listed pseudogene. The length of the CDR3 is 16 residues. CDR3 sequence: CASSPHGGSSYNEQFF. CDR3 coding DNA: TGTGCCAGCAGCCCGCACGGGGGAAGCTCCTACAATGAGCAGTTCTTC.

This clone was detected only a few times. The CDR3 reads CASSVGLAGGPSYEQYF. CDR3 in DNA: TGTGCCAGCAGTGTGGGACTAGCGGGAGGGCCCAGCTACGAGCAGTACTTC. V gene TRBV28 combines with J gene TRBJ2-7; 16 positions agree with TRBD2. This CDR3 comprises 17 residues. The V and J ends lost 5 bases and 3 bases, in that order; junction bases with no gene match: 7. Germline V gene data show CDR1 as MDHEN and CDR2 as SYDVKM.

About this clone: This may be a read error: a much more frequent sequence differs by one nucleotide. This specimen includes other DNA sequences encoding the same CDR3. The V gene is TRBV9, the J gene TRBJ2-3; D is ambiguous. The CDR3 length is 15 residues. Germline lookup yields CDR1 SGDLS and CDR2 YYNGEE. The V end lost 2 bases, the J end lost 3 bases, and 13 bases lay between the germline ends. CDR3 sequence: CASSVFGFSTDTQYF. DNA of the CDR3: TGTGCCAGCAGCGTTTTCGGGTTTAGTACAGATACGCAGTATTTT.

The chain links TRBV12-2 to TRBJ1-5. TRBV12-2 represents a pseudogene. CDR3 length equals 14 residues. CDR3: CASLKDGLRQPQHF. In DNA, the CDR3 is TGTGCAAGTCTCAAGGACGGCTTGAGGCAGCCCCAGCATTTT.

The sample holds a few counts of this clone. The V gene is TRBV10-3, the J gene TRBJ2-7; D is unclear. This CDR3 is built from 13 residues. V shed 0 bases and J shed 5 bases, with 8 bases lying between them. From germline, CDR1 is ENHRY and CDR2 SYGVKD. The CDR3 DNA reads TGTGCCATCAGTGAGTCCGTGACCCACGAGCAGTACTTC. Translated: CAISESVTHEQYF.

CDR3 region: CASTPGGYRYNEQFF. In DNA form, the CDR3 reads TGTGCCAGCACGCCAGGAGGTTACCGGTACAATGAGCAGTTCTTC. This chain uses TRBV5-4 with TRBJ2-1, with D possibly being TRBD2 (5 bases). Trimming cost V 6 bases and J 4 bases, with 17 bases left between them. Germline V gives CDR1 SGHNT, CDR2 YYREEE (reference sequence). The CDR3 has 15 residues.

The rearrangement joins TRBV6-6 to TRBJ2-7, with no clear D. With 7 bases removed from V and 7 bases from J, the gap between germline ends came to 11 bases. The CDR3 covers 11 residues. Per the germline V gene, CDR1 is MNHNY and CDR2 is SVGAGI (reference sequence). As DNA, the CDR3 is TGTGCCAGCACCTGGGGTTCTGAGCAGTACTTC. This sequence encodes CASTWGSEQYF.

This clone was seen a handful of times. This chain links TRBV12-5 with TRBJ2-3; D remains ambiguous. V lost 7 bases and J 4 bases, leaving 12 bases between the germline ends. The CDR3 is 13 residues long. The germline V gene encodes CDR1 LGHNT and CDR2 FRNRAP. The DNA for the CDR3 is TGTGCTAGTGCCCTTAACCCTTCAGATACGCAGTATTTT. Encoded protein: CASALNPSDTQYF.

This clone came up a few times. This rearrangement joins TRBV29-1 to TRBJ1-3; D is uncertain. With 8 bases removed from V and 1 base from J, the gap between germline ends came to 12 bases. The CDR3 spans 13 residues. Germline lookup yields CDR1 SQVTM and CDR2 ANQGSEA. The CDR3: CSPERGSGNTIYF. The CDR3 coding sequence is TGCAGCCCTGAGCGGGGTTCTGGAAACACCATATATTTT. Variable domain in full (rest from reference TRBV29-1 and TRBJ1-3): SAVISQKPSRDICQRGTSLTIQCQVDSQVTMMFWYRQQPGQSLTLIATANQGSEATYESGFVIDKFPISRPNLTFSTLTVSNMSPEDSSIYLCSPERGSGNTIYFGEGSWLTVV.

This sequence joins TRBV30 and TRBJ1-3; D is uncertain. The CDR3 sequence is 14 residues long. V lost 2 bases, J lost 2 bases, and 10 bases lay in between. Per germline, CDR1 GTSNPN and CDR2 SVGIG (reference sequence). CDR3 residues: CAWSNWETGNTIYF. CDR3 in DNA: TGTGCCTGGAGTAACTGGGAAACTGGAAACACCATATATTTT.

V gene TRBV5-1 combines with J gene TRBJ1-4, with D unresolved. V was cut by 4 bases and J by 6 bases, with 22 bases left in between. This CDR3 comprises 17 residues. The germline gives CDR1 SGHRS, CDR2 YFSETQ. The CDR3 bases are TGCGCCAGCAGCCTCGGGAGAGAACCACGGCGGGATGAAAAACTGTTTTTT. Translated, it gives CASSLGREPRRDEKLFF.

The chain has TRBV15 and TRBJ2-1; 9 bases agree with TRBD1. V was pared by 8 bases and J by 5 bases, with 10 bases of the junction left unmatched. CDR1 is LNHNV, CDR2 YYDKDF, per germline (reference sequence). This CDR3 contains 15 residues. The CDR3: CATAIDRGMNNEQFF. The DNA for the CDR3 is TGTGCCACCGCTATCGACAGGGGGATGAACAATGAGCAGTTCTTC.

This rearrangement joins TRBV5-1 to TRBJ2-1, with a weak D call TRBD1 (7 bases). CDR3 size: 14 residues. Trimming pared 10 bases from V and 2 bases from J, leaving 16 bases between. Germline CDR1 SGHRS, CDR2 YFSETQ. CDR3 sequence reads: CASRGGGAYNEQFF. CDR3 coding DNA: TGCGCCTCCCGCGGAGGGGGCGCCTACAATGAGCAGTTCTTC. The whole variable domain, filled in from reference TRBV5-1 and TRBJ2-1, reads KAGVTQTPRYLIKTRGQQVTLSCSPISGHRSVSWYQQTPGQGLQFLFEYFSETQRNKGNFPGRFSGRQFSNSRSEMNVSTLELGDSALYLCASRGGGAYNEQFFGPGTRLTVL.

The CDR3 DNA follows: TGTGCCTGGAGTCCTAGTGCAGATACGCAGTATTTT. Protein: CAWSPSADTQYF. The rearrangement uses TRBV30 and TRBJ2-3; no firm D call. CDR1 GTSNPN and CDR2 SVGIG come from the germline V gene (reference sequence). The V end lost 2 bases, the J end lost 4 bases, and 7 bases lay between the germline ends. The CDR3 is 12 residues long.

This clone was seen a handful of times. This sequence joins TRBV28 and TRBJ1-2; maybe TRBD1 (5 bases). Trimming took off 3 bases at V and 6 bases at J, with 11 bases between the two ends. The CDR3 runs 13 residues. Germline V CDR1 and CDR2: MDHEN, SYDVKM. For the CDR3, the DNA is TGTGCCAGCAGTTTGTATAGGGGTGATGGCTACACCTTC. Protein sequence: CASSLYRGDGYTF.